These 14 T cell receptor beta chains were sequenced from one sample in a study of response to subunit inactivated influenza vaccine. TCRdb re-analysed the RT-PCR reads in MiXCR, keeping a single row per CDR3 protein. The sample consists of over 750,000 distinct CDR3 sequences, 21% of them appearing once. Specimen: PBMCs from blood, collected about 5 days after vaccination. These receptors came from a man aged 45-65 years who received an inactivated influenza vaccine.

This clonotype has only a few counts. The chain joins TRBV20-1 to TRBJ2-1, with 7 positions matching TRBD1. The V segment lost 6 bases and the J segment 7 bases; nucleotides outside the gene matches: 12. Per the germline V gene, CDR1 is DFQATT and CDR2 is SNEGSKA (reference sequence). This CDR3 is built from 14 residues. CDR3 in amino acids: CSALGAGQANEQFF. The CDR3 DNA reads TGCAGTGCCCTCGGGGCAGGACAGGCAAATGAGCAGTTCTTC.

This chain connects TRBV28 to TRBJ2-5; 10 bases are shared with TRBD1. The CDR3 has 16 amino acids. CDR1 is MDHEN, CDR2 SYDVKM, per germline. V lost 6 bases to trimming and J lost 7 bases; unmatched junction nucleotides: 14. The DNA of the CDR3 is TGTGCCAGCAGCCTACCGGGACAGGGGCCTTCGGGGACCCAGTACTTC. Translation gives CASSLPGQGPSGTQYF. The full variable domain, rest sourced from reference TRBV28 and TRBJ2-5, is DVKVTQSSRYLVKRTGEKVFLECVQDMDHENMFWYRQDPGLGLRLIYFSYDVKMKEKGDIPEGYSVSREKKERFSLILESASTNQTSMYLCASSLPGQGPSGTQYFGPGTRLLVL.

This clonotype was detected only a few times. The V and J genes are TRBV9 and TRBJ2-2; 8 bases map to TRBD2. The germline V gene has CDR1 SGDLS and CDR2 YYNGEE. V trimming: 4 bases; J trimming: 0 bases; junction bases outside the gene matches: 2. The CDR3 covers 15 residues. DNA of the CDR3: TGTGCCAGCAGCATAGCGGGGACGAACACCGGGGAGCTGTTTTTT. Residues: CASSIAGTNTGELFF.

This rearrangement joins TRBV5-8 to TRBJ2-1, with D tentatively TRBD1 (6 bases). Germline V gene sequence: CDR1 SGHTS, CDR2 YDEGEE. V was trimmed by 7 bases and J by 6 bases, leaving 14 bases between them. The CDR3 has 13 amino acids. CDR3 region: CASGVGGINEQFF. DNA for the CDR3: TGTGCCAGCGGGGTAGGGGGAATCAATGAGCAGTTCTTC.

The chain has TRBV24-1 and TRBJ2-3; D is undetermined. Per the germline V gene, CDR1 is KGHDR and CDR2 is SFDVKD. The V end lost 10 bases, the J end lost 3 bases, and 16 bases lay between the germline ends. This CDR3 comprises 14 residues. The CDR3 sequence is CATTGNPGTDTQYF. The CDR3 DNA is TGTGCCACAACTGGGAATCCCGGAACAGATACGCAGTATTTT.

The V call is TRBV4-1, the J call TRBJ2-5; D gene unclear. Germline values: CDR1 MGHRA, CDR2 YSYEKL. Between the trimmed V and J ends, which lost 1 base and 2 bases, there was a span of 11 bases. This CDR3 region has 15 residues. As DNA, the CDR3 is TGCGCCAGCAGCCAAGTTGGTACAGCTCAAGAGACCCAGTACTTC. Amino acid sequence: CASSQVGTAQETQYF.

The V and J genes are TRBV7-2 and TRBJ2-7, with 7 bases matching TRBD2. Trimming removed 1 base from V and 3 bases from J; junction bases left unmatched: 6. Germline V gives CDR1 SGHTA, CDR2 FQGNSA. This CDR3 is built from 15 residues. The CDR3 spells CASSLVFASGYEQYF. The CDR3 DNA reads as TGTGCCAGCAGCTTAGTGTTTGCTAGCGGCTACGAGCAGTACTTC.

This clonotype appeared a few times. The chain is built from TRBV5-6 and TRBJ2-5, with D possibly being TRBD2 (6 bases). The CDR3 spans 15 residues. V lost 2 bases and J 5 bases, leaving 16 bases between the germline ends. Germline V gene lookup returns CDR1 SGHDT and CDR2 YYEEEE. The chain's CDR3 is CASSLRTGATETQYF. The DNA for the CDR3 is TGTGCCAGCAGCTTAAGGACGGGAGCCACGGAGACCCAGTACTTC.

The chain links TRBV27 to TRBJ1-1; D ambiguous. This CDR3 comprises 13 residues. In germline, CDR1 is MNHEY, CDR2 SMNVEV (reference sequence). Trimming shortened V by 5 bases and J by 4 bases, and 11 bases separated the two germline ends. The CDR3 region has the DNA TGTGCCAGCAGTGTCGGGAGGGTCACTGAAGCTTTCTTT. It codes for CASSVGRVTEAFF.

This clonotype was found a few times. This chain joins TRBV4-2 and TRBJ2-7; D remains ambiguous. Germline CDR1 LGHNA, CDR2 YNFKEQ. The CDR3 contains 13 residues. Trimming took off 0 bases at V and 13 bases at J, with 16 bases between the two ends. The CDR3 is CASSQERRLERYF. The CDR3 DNA sequence: TGTGCCAGCAGCCAAGAGAGGCGGCTGGAACGATACTTC.

V gene TRBV7-9 combines with J gene TRBJ2-5; 7 positions match TRBD2. V dropped 1 base and J dropped 4; count of bases not matched to a gene: 9. The CDR3 has 16 amino acids. Germline CDR1 reads SEHNR; CDR2 reads FQNEAQ (reference sequence). CDR3: CASSLGLSGAGETQYF. CDR3 nucleotides: TGTGCCAGCAGCTTAGGCTTGAGCGGGGCCGGAGAGACCCAGTACTTC. The full variable domain, completed using reference TRBV7-9 and TRBJ2-5, is DTGVSQNPRHKITKRGQNVTFRCDPISEHNRLYWYRQTLGQGPEFLTYFQNEAQLEKSRLLSDRFSAERPKGSFSTLEIQRTEQGDSAMYLCASSLGLSGAGETQYFGPGTRLLVL.

In its sample, this clonotype was seen once. The V and J genes are TRBV7-2 and TRBJ2-3; TRBD2 agrees at 9 bases. There are 17 residues in the CDR3. J lost 0 bases, V lost 2 bases, and 6 bases had no gene match. Germline V gene sequence: CDR1 SGHTA, CDR2 FQGNSA. CDR3 in amino acids: CASSLSGLATSTDTQYF. The DNA for the CDR3 is TGTGCCAGCAGCTTATCCGGACTAGCGACTAGCACAGATACGCAGTATTTT.

This clonotype was counted only a few times. The chain carries TRBV7-8 and TRBJ2-1, with no clear D. The germline V gene has CDR1 SGHVS and CDR2 FQNEAQ. V lost 2 bases, J lost 8 bases, and 13 bases lay in between. The CDR3 is made up of 14 amino acids. CDR3 amino acids: CASSLRSFQDEQFF. As DNA, the CDR3 is TGTGCCAGCAGCTTACGGAGTTTTCAGGATGAGCAGTTCTTC.

The V and J genes are TRBV7-2 and TRBJ2-1; 9 positions match TRBD1. With 4 bases clipped from V and 9 bases from J, the junction kept 13 bases outside the gene matches. CDR1 is SGHTA, CDR2 FQGNSA, per germline. This CDR3 is built from 16 residues. CDR3 DNA sequence: TGTGCCAGCAGCTCCCGTTCCGGGACAGGGCGGACTGAGCAGTTCTTC. Protein product: CASSSRSGTGRTEQFF. The whole variable domain, filled in from reference TRBV7-2 and TRBJ2-1, reads GAGVSQSPSNKVTEKGKDVELRCDPISGHTALYWYRQSLGQGLEFLIYFQGNSAPDKSGLPSDRFSAERTGGSVSTLTIQRTQQEDSAVYLCASSSRSGTGRTEQFFGPGTRLTVL.